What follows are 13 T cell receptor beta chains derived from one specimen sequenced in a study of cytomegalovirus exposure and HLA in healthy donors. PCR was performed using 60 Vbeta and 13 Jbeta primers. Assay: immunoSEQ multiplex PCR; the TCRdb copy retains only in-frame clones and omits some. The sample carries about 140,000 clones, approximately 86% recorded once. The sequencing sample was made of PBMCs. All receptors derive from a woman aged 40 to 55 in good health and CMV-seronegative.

As DNA, the CDR3 is TGTGCCAGCAGCTTAGAAGGTGCGACAGACTACGAGCAGTACTTC. This sequence encodes CASSLEGATDYEQYF. The genes are TRBV11-3 and TRBJ2-7; perhaps TRBD1 as D (5 bases). Germline V gives CDR1 SGHNT, CDR2 YENEEA. Trimming left V 0 bases short and J 3 bases short, with 12 bases between. The CDR3 is 15 residues long.

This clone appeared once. The CDR3 DNA reads TGTGCCAGCAGCGTAGAGCCCCAGGTCAATGAGCAGTTCTTC. Its translation: CASSVEPQVNEQFF. The chain combines TRBV9 with TRBJ2-1; D call uncertain. Germline-derived CDR1 and CDR2 are SGDLS and YYNGEE. The CDR3 length is 14 residues. Trimming removed 0 bases at V and 6 bases at J, with 10 bases between.

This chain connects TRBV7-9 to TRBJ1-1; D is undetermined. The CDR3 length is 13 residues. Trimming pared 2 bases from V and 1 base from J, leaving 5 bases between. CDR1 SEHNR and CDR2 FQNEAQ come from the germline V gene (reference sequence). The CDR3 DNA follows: TGTGCCAGCAGCTTATGGCAGAACACTGAAGCTTTCTTT. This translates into CASSLWQNTEAFF. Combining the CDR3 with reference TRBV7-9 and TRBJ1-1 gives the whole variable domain DTGVSQNPRHKITKRGQNVTFRCDPISEHNRLYWYRQTLGQGPEFLTYFQNEAQLEKSRLLSDRFSAERPKGSFSTLEIQRTEQGDSAMYLCASSLWQNTEAFFGQGTRLTVV.

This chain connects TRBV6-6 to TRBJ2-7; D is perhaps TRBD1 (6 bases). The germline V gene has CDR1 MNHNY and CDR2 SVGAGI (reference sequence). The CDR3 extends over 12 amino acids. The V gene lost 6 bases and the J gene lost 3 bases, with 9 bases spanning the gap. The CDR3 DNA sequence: TGTGCCAGCAGCCCAGGGGACTACGAGCAGTACTTC. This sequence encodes CASSPGDYEQYF.

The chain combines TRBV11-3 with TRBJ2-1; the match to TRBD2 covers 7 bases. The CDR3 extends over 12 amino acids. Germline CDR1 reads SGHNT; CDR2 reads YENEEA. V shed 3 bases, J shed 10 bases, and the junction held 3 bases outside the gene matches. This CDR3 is CASSLGAGEQFF. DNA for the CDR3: TGTGCCAGCAGCTTGGGAGCGGGGGAGCAGTTCTTC.

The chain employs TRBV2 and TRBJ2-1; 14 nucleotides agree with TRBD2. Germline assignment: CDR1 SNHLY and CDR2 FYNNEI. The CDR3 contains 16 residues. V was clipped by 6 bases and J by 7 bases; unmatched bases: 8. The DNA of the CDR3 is TGTGCCAGCAGAGGGACTAGCGGGAGTATGTCGAATGAGCAGTTCTTC. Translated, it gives CASRGTSGSMSNEQFF.

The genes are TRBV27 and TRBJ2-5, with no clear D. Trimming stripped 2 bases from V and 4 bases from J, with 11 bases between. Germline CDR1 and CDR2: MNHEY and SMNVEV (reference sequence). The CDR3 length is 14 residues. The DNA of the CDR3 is TGTGCCAGCAGTTTAGTCCCTTCGGTAGAGACCCAGTACTTC. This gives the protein CASSLVPSVETQYF.

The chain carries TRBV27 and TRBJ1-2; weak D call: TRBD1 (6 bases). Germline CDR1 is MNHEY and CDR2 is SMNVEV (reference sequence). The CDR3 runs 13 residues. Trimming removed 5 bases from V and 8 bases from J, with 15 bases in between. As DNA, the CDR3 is TGTGCCAGCAGTCCCCCTGGGGGCGGGGGCTACACCTTC. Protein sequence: CASSPPGGGGYTF.

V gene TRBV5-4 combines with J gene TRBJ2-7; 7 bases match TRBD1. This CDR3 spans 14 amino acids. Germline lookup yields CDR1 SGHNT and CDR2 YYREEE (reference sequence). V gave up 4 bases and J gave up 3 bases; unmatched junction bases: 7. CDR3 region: CASSDDRVNYEQYF. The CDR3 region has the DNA TGTGCCAGCAGCGACGACAGGGTCAACTACGAGCAGTACTTC.

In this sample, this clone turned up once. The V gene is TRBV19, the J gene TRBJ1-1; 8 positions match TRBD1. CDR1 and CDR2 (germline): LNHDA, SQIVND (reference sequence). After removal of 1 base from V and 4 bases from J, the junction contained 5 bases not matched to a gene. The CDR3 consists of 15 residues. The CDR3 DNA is TGTGCCAGTAGTATAGGGACAGGGCTGGGCACTGAAGCTTTCTTT. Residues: CASSIGTGLGTEAFF.

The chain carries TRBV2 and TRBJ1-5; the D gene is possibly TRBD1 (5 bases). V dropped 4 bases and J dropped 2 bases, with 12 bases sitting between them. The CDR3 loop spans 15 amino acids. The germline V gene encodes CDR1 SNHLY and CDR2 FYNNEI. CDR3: CASSAQGAGNQPQHF. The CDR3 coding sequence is TGTGCCAGCAGTGCCCAGGGCGCTGGCAATCAGCCCCAGCATTTT.

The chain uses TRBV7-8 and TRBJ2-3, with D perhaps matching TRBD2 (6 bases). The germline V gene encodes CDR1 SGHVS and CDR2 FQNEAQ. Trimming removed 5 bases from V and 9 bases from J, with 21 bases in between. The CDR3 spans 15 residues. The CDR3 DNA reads TGTGCCAGCAGCCGCCGGGACTTCACCACCGCGACGCAGTATTTT. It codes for CASSRRDFTTATQYF.

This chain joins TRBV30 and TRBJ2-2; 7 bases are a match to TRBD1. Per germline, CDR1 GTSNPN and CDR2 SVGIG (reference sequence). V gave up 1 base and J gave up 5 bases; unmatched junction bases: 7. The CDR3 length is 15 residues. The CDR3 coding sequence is TGTGCCTGGAGTGCCTTGACAGGGAGTACCGGGGAGCTGTTTTTT. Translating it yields CAWSALTGSTGELFF.